This T cell receptor beta chain was captured by sequencing in a study of blood T cell repertoires in COVID-19. As for the study in general: Samples of COVID-19 (acute and convalescent) were obtained from the United States, Italy and Spain.

V trimming: 5 bases; J trimming: 12 bases; junction bases outside the gene matches: 5. The CDR3 sequence is 12 residues long. Per the germline V gene, CDR1 is MNHEY and CDR2 is SVGEGT. Authors' data handling: Nucleated cell number was recorded as an estimate derived from reference gene primer amplification. This table comes from immunoSEQ multiplex PCR, and its TCRdb copy is limited to in-frame clones, with some not included. V and J calls and clone size come straight from that table; D and trimming were deduced from the DNA. Found here are about 140,000 clones, approximately 80% of them singletons; the top ten hold approximately 6.1%.

J is TRBJ2-1 and V is TRBV6-2 or TRBV6-3; 9 positions match TRBD1. This TCR came from a human donor in a cohort sampled during active COVID-19. Specimen: peripheral blood. The CDR3 here is CASSDPGQGQFF. The CDR3 coding sequence is TGTGCCAGCAGTGATCCGGGACAGGGGCAGTTCTTC.